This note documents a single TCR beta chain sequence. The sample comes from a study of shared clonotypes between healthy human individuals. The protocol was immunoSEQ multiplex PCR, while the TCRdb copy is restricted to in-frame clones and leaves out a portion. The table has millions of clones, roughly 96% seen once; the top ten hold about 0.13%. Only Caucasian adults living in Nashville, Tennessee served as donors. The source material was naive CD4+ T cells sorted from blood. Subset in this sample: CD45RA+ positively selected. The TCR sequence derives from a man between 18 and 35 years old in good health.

The CDR3 DNA reads as TGTGCCATCAGTGCCTCGGACAGAGGTAATGAAAAACTGTTTTTT. Translating gives CAISASDRGNEKLFF. The chain combines TRBV10-3 with TRBJ1-4, with a weak D call TRBD1 (6 bases). The CDR3 contains 15 residues. The germline V gene encodes CDR1 ENHRY and CDR2 SYGVKD. Trimming took off 4 bases at V and 4 bases at J, with 13 bases between the two ends.